These 7 T cell receptor beta chains were sequenced from one sample in a study of cytomegalovirus exposure and HLA in healthy donors. The study ran its PCR with 60 Vbeta and 13 Jbeta primers. Assay: immunoSEQ multiplex PCR; the TCRdb copy retains only in-frame clones and omits some. Counted here are about 140,000 clones, around 78% occurring once; the ten biggest clones make up about 2.2%. Sequencing input: PBMCs. These receptors came from a woman between 18 and 29 years old in good health and CMV-seropositive.

The V call is TRBV4-1, the J call TRBJ2-3, with 11 positions matching TRBD2. Germline CDR1 MGHRA, CDR2 YSYEKL. V dropped 2 bases and J dropped 2; count of bases not matched to a gene: 3. The CDR3 sequence is 16 residues long. CDR3: CASSQLAGGSTDTQYF. The CDR3 DNA reads as TGCGCCAGCAGCCAACTAGCGGGGGGCTCCACAGATACGCAGTATTTT.

The chain has TRBV12-5 and TRBJ2-7; D uncertain. Germline lookup yields CDR1 LGHNT and CDR2 FRNRAP. V was pared by 3 bases and J by 6 bases, with 3 bases between. The CDR3 runs to 10 residues. CDR3 sequence: CASGFFEQYF. CDR3 in DNA: TGTGCTAGTGGTTTCTTCGAGCAGTACTTC.

V and J are TRBV6-1 and TRBJ1-2, with TRBD1 as a possible D gene (5 bases). Germline V lookup: CDR1 MNHNS, CDR2 SASEGT. The V end was cut by 7 bases, the J end by 5 bases, with 14 bases between. The CDR3 extends over 13 amino acids. The CDR3 region is CASISGKLYGYTF. DNA of the CDR3: TGTGCCAGCATATCAGGGAAGTTATATGGCTACACCTTC.

This clone has just one count. The chain recombines TRBV12-5 with TRBJ1-2; TRBD1 might be the D (6 bases). The CDR3 totals 16 residues. The V end was cut by 2 bases, the J end by 8 bases, with 21 bases between. CDR1 is LGHNT, CDR2 FRNRAP, per germline. Here the CDR3 reads CASGLIKSGADGGYTF. The CDR3 DNA reads as TGTGCTAGTGGTTTGATTAAATCAGGGGCCGATGGGGGCTACACCTTC.

The V and J genes are TRBV4-1 and TRBJ2-5; 7 nucleotides line up with TRBD1. Losses at the gene ends were 1 base for V and 5 bases for J; bases not matched to a gene: 7. The CDR3 consists of 15 residues. The germline V gene has CDR1 MGHRA and CDR2 YSYEKL. CDR3 in amino acids: CASSQGRGGGETQYF. CDR3 DNA: TGCGCCAGCAGCCAAGGCCGAGGGGGCGGGGAGACCCAGTACTTC.

The chain uses TRBV5-6 and TRBJ1-1; TRBD1 might be the D (6 bases). The CDR3 loop spans 15 amino acids. Trimming removed 0 bases at V and 8 bases at J, with 17 bases between. Looked up from germline, CDR1 is SGHDT and CDR2 is YYEEEE. Here the CDR3 DNA reads TGTGCCAGCAGCTTGGTGGGGTCGGGGGGGGCGGAAGCTTTCTTT. Amino acids: CASSLVGSGGAEAFF.

The gene calls are TRBV10-2 and TRBJ2-3, with TRBD2 identical over 9 bases. The CDR3 is made up of 17 amino acids. The J segment lost 0 bases and the V segment lost 1 base, leaving 5 bases of the junction unmatched. CDR1 is WSHSY and CDR2 is SAAADI in the germline V gene. The CDR3 here is CASSELKAGGSTDTQYF. The CDR3 DNA reads as TGCGCCAGCAGTGAGTTAAAGGCGGGGGGGAGCACAGATACGCAGTATTTT.